The 5 T cell receptor beta chains below come from one sample, sequenced in a study of T cell repertoires in cytomegalovirus infection. TCRdb independently ran MiXCR on the reads; one entry per CDR3 protein. The sample has around 180,000 distinct CDR3 sequences, approximately 28% seen once. The sequenced sample consisted of PBMCs. These receptor sequences come from a human donor in good health (CMV status not recorded). Some clones in this sample may be carry-over from other donors' samples.

The rearrangement joins TRBV4-3 to TRBJ1-1, with TRBD1 identical over 9 bases. CDR1 is LGHNA, CDR2 YSLEER, per germline. V lost 6 bases and J lost 4; bases outside the gene matches: 6. The CDR3 has 14 amino acids. CDR3 DNA sequence: TGCGCCAGCAGTATCGGGACAGGGAGCACTGAAGCTTTCTTT. This codes for CASSIGTGSTEAFF.

This clonotype showed up just a few times. The chain has TRBV12-3 or TRBV12-4 and TRBJ2-2; 8 nucleotides align to TRBD1. V was clipped by 6 bases and J by 5 bases; unmatched bases: 5. This CDR3 contains 14 residues. As DNA, the CDR3 is TGTGCCAGCAGAGGACAGGGAGCAACCGGGGAGCTGTTTTTT. Its protein is CASRGQGATGELFF.

V gene TRBV18 combines with J gene TRBJ1-1, with 7 nucleotides matching TRBD1. The CDR3 length is 15 residues. Germline CDR1 KGHSH, CDR2 LQKENI. J was trimmed by 1 base and V by 4 bases; bases with no gene match: 6. The DNA of the CDR3 is TGTGCCAGCTCACTCGACAGGGCGCAGAACACTGAAGCTTTCTTT. It encodes CASSLDRAQNTEAFF. Filled out from reference TRBV18 and TRBJ1-1, the complete variable domain reads NAGVMQNPRHLVRRRGQEARLRCSPMKGHSHVYWYRQLPEEGLKFMVYLQKENIIDESGMPKERFSAEFPKEGPSILRIQQVVRGDSAAYFCASSLDRAQNTEAFFGQGTRLTVV.

The chain combines TRBV2 with TRBJ2-7; D uncertain. Trimming took off 1 base at V and 3 bases at J, with 10 bases between the two ends. CDR1 SNHLY and CDR2 FYNNEI come from the germline V gene. The CDR3 sequence is 14 residues long. CDR3: CASSEDPGHYEQYF. For the CDR3, the DNA is TGTGCCAGCAGTGAAGATCCCGGCCACTACGAGCAGTACTTC.

The sample holds a few counts of this clonotype. The chain joins TRBV20-1 to TRBJ2-3; maybe TRBD1 (5 bases). Trimming removed 3 bases at V and 2 bases at J, with 9 bases between. The V gene's germline CDR1 is DFQATT and CDR2 SNEGSKA (reference sequence). The CDR3 has 13 amino acids. CDR3 residues: CSARGQDTDTQYF. The CDR3, as DNA: TGCAGTGCTAGGGGGCAAGACACAGATACGCAGTATTTT.